The rows below give T cell receptor beta chains drawn from one sample of a study of T cells in Graves' hyperthyroidism and ophthalmopathy. TCRdb re-called the multiplex PCR reads through MiXCR, storing one row per CDR3 protein. This sample has over 300,000 distinct CDR3 sequences; approximately 15% occur once, and the top ten carry approximately 10%. Specimen: blood. The receptors were gathered from a woman aged 55 to 70 with Graves' hyperthyroidism. Each CDR3 is given with its conserved first and last residue. Each record gives: clone size, J gene, D gene, V gene, CDR3 protein, CDR3 DNA. D genes are given only for firm matches. A row's size may be missing; if present it is once, few, many or a size class.

many	TRBJ1-1	.	TRBV24-1	CATSELSFGPGSNTEAFF	TGTGCCACCAGTGAATTGTCTTTTGGGCCGGGGTCGAACACTGAAGCTTTCTTT
few	TRBJ2-7	TRBD2	TRBV11-2	CASSLGRAVREGRLSSYEQYF	TGTGCCAGCAGCTTAGGGAGGGCGGTCCGGGAGGGCCGCCTTAGCTCCTACGAGCAGTACTTC
many	TRBJ2-1	TRBD2	TRBV10-3	CAISKRTSGSVEQFF	TGTGCCATCAGCAAAAGGACTAGCGGGAGTGTTGAGCAGTTCTTC
few	TRBJ1-1	.	TRBV5-1	CASSMWQNTEAFF	TGCGCCAGCAGCATGTGGCAGAACACTGAAGCTTTCTTT
many	TRBJ1-4	TRBD1	TRBV2	CASGDRGMNEKLFF	TGTGCCAGCGGGGACAGGGGGATGAATGAAAAACTGTTTTTT
many	TRBJ1-1	.	TRBV6-1	CASSYNDEVEAFF	TGTGCCAGCAGTTATAATGATGAGGTTGAAGCTTTCTTT
.	TRBJ2-7	.	TRBV7-9	CASSHGLTGTYEQYF	TGTGCCAGCAGCCACGGACTAACGGGGACCTACGAGCAGTACTTC
.	TRBJ1-1	.	TRBV11-2	CASSLVGQVWTEAFF	TGTGCCAGCAGCTTAGTAGGGCAGGTGTGGACTGAAGCTTTCTTT
.	TRBJ2-7	TRBD2	TRBV18	CASSLKQLAGEVYEQYF	TGTGCCAGCTCACTGAAACAACTAGCGGGAGAGGTGTACGAGCAGTACTTC
many	TRBJ2-7	TRBD1	TRBV20-1	CSARFGQGADEQYF	TGCAGTGCTAGATTTGGACAGGGGGCAGATGAGCAGTACTTC
many	TRBJ2-3	.	TRBV7-3	CASSYTRDTDTQYF	TGTGCCAGCAGCTATACGCGGGACACAGATACGCAGTATTTT
many	TRBJ2-1	TRBD2	TRBV28	CASIPGRETYEQFF	TGTGCCAGCATCCCGGGGCGGGAGACCTATGAGCAGTTCTTC
many	TRBJ2-4	TRBD2	TRBV11-3	CASSLSLGLAGGGAKNIQYF	TGTGCCAGCAGCTTATCTCTCGGACTAGCGGGAGGAGGAGCCAAAAACATTCAGTACTTC
.	TRBJ2-7	.	TRBV7-6	CASSRDPGMVGEQYF	TGTGCCAGCTCCCGAGACCCTGGGATGGTGGGTGAGCAGTACTTC
many	TRBJ2-1	TRBD2	TRBV7-2	CASSFSGSVYNEQFF	TGTGCCAGCAGCTTTAGCGGGAGCGTATACAATGAGCAGTTCTTC
many	TRBJ2-1	.	TRBV12-3/TRBV12-4	CASSVDSSNEQFF	TGTGCCAGCAGTGTTGACTCTAGTAATGAGCAGTTCTTC
many	TRBJ2-2	.	TRBV5-5	CASSFFLGPGELFF	TGTGCCAGCAGCTTCTTCCTAGGACCCGGGGAGCTGTTTTTT
.	TRBJ2-1	TRBD1	TRBV6-1	CASRGRGQGGLNEQFF	TGTGCCAGCAGGGGACGTGGACAGGGAGGCCTCAATGAGCAGTTCTTC
many	TRBJ2-1	TRBD1	TRBV6-1	CASTVRDSSYNEQFF	TGTGCCAGCACCGTCCGGGACAGCTCCTACAATGAGCAGTTCTTC
.	TRBJ2-1	.	TRBV10-3	CAISGGGFYNEQFF	TGTGCCATCAGTGGTGGGGGTTTCTACAATGAGCAGTTCTTC
many	TRBJ2-5	TRBD1	TRBV20-1	CSARPSLGQGKETQYF	TGCAGTGCAAGACCCAGCCTCGGACAGGGGAAAGAGACCCAGTACTTC
many	TRBJ2-3	.	TRBV15	CATSRESIRSTDTQYF	TGTGCCACCAGCAGAGAGTCAATTCGTAGCACAGATACGCAGTATTTT
many	TRBJ2-1	TRBD2	TRBV2	CASRDRTSAYNEQFF	TGTGCCAGCAGGGACCGGACTAGCGCCTACAATGAGCAGTTCTTC
many	TRBJ1-1	.	TRBV27	CASTNTEAFF	TGTGCCAGCACGAACACTGAAGCTTTCTTT
many	TRBJ2-5	TRBD1	TRBV2	CASSLGTEQETQYF	TGTGCCAGCAGCCTCGGGACAGAGCAAGAGACCCAGTACTTC
.	TRBJ2-7	TRBD2	TRBV5-1	CASSLRTSAIYEQYF	TGCGCCAGCAGCTTGAGGACTAGCGCTATCTACGAGCAGTACTTC
many	TRBJ2-5	.	TRBV6-1	CASGFYGAETQYF	TGTGCCAGTGGGTTCTATGGAGCAGAGACCCAGTACTTC
few	TRBJ2-1	.	TRBV11-2	CASRGGPSSYNEQFF	TGTGCCAGCAGGGGGGGACCGAGCTCCTACAATGAGCAGTTCTTC
many	TRBJ2-7	TRBD1	TRBV28	CASSRQGAYEQYF	TGTGCCAGCAGCAGACAGGGGGCCTACGAGCAGTACTTC
many	TRBJ1-1	.	TRBV2	CASSEAVYTEAFF	TGTGCCAGCAGTGAAGCGGTTTACACTGAAGCTTTCTTT
many	TRBJ2-1	.	TRBV20-1	CSARILDGPYNEQFF	TGCAGTGCTAGGATTCTTGACGGCCCCTACAATGAGCAGTTCTTC
few	TRBJ1-5	.	TRBV9	CASSGGGPYSNQPQHF	TGTGCCAGCAGCGGCGGGGGACCATATAGCAATCAGCCCCAGCATTTT
many	TRBJ1-2	TRBD1	TRBV2	CASSATGGDGYTF	TGTGCCAGCAGCGCGACAGGGGGTGACGGCTACACCTTC
many	TRBJ1-1	.	TRBV6-2/TRBV6-3	CASSYSKNTEAFF	TGTGCCAGCAGTTACTCTAAGAACACTGAAGCTTTCTTT
many	TRBJ2-3	.	TRBV7-8	CASSPEHYTDTQYF	TGTGCCAGCAGCCCGGAACATTACACAGATACGCAGTATTTT
many	TRBJ1-1	.	TRBV4-1	CASSQVVRTPVGTEAFF	TGCGCCAGCAGCCAAGTTGTACGGACCCCGGTGGGCACTGAAGCTTTCTTT
many	TRBJ1-6	.	TRBV11-2	CASSLERNSPLHF	TGTGCCAGCAGCTTGGAGAGGAATTCACCCCTCCACTTT
many	TRBJ2-3	.	TRBV11-2	CASSLGQGGRRTDTQYF	TGTGCCAGCAGCTTAGGTCAGGGTGGGAGGCGCACAGATACGCAGTATTTT
many	TRBJ2-5	TRBD1	TRBV6-2/TRBV6-3	CASSYGTGSQETQYF	TGTGCCAGCAGTTACGGGACAGGGAGCCAAGAGACCCAGTACTTC
many	TRBJ2-2	.	TRBV20-1	CSARAAGITGELFF	TGCAGTGCTAGAGCGGCAGGGATCACCGGGGAGCTGTTTTTT
many	TRBJ2-7	.	TRBV24-1	CATSDFRSSYEQYF	TGTGCCACCAGTGATTTCCGTAGCTCCTACGAGCAGTACTTC
few	TRBJ2-3	TRBD2	TRBV20-1	CSARVREGTDTQYF	TGCAGTGCTAGAGTGCGGGAGGGCACAGATACGCAGTATTTT
many	TRBJ2-3	.	TRBV7-8	CASSPTTRGTDTQYF	TGTGCCAGCAGCCCAACCACGAGGGGCACAGATACGCAGTATTTT
few	TRBJ2-7	TRBD2	TRBV28	CASSSGASGRPEQYF	TGTGCCAGCAGTTCAGGGGCTAGCGGGAGACCCGAGCAGTACTTC
many	TRBJ2-1	.	TRBV2	CASIVAGAINEQFF	TGTGCCAGCATCGTGGCGGGGGCAATCAATGAGCAGTTCTTC
many	TRBJ1-1	.	TRBV6-1	CASRRPTGVATEAFF	TGTGCCAGCAGACGCCCGACGGGGGTGGCCACTGAAGCTTTCTTT
many	TRBJ2-7	.	TRBV2	CASSPTPPGLRTYEQYF	TGTGCCAGCAGTCCCACCCCCCCTGGCCTTAGAACCTACGAGCAGTACTTC
many	TRBJ2-5	.	TRBV7-2	CASSLGGGKETQYF	TGTGCCAGCAGCTTAGGTGGAGGCAAGGAGACCCAGTACTTC
many	TRBJ2-7	.	TRBV9	CASSTQPSVISGEQYF	TGTGCCAGCAGCACCCAGCCCTCAGTTATCTCGGGGGAGCAGTACTTC
.	TRBJ1-1	.	TRBV7-2	CASSNRGWDTEAFF	TGTGCCAGCAGCAATAGGGGATGGGACACTGAAGCTTTCTTT
many	TRBJ1-4	.	TRBV18	CASSPPGAVATNEKLFF	TGTGCCAGCTCACCACCGGGAGCTGTTGCAACTAATGAAAAACTGTTTTTT
once	TRBJ1-2	.	TRBV29-1	CSVGGRVTANYGYTF	TGCAGCGTTGGTGGTAGGGTTACCGCTAACTATGGCTACACCTTC
many	TRBJ2-7	.	TRBV20-1	CSAIEGEPYEQYF	TGCAGTGCTATAGAAGGAGAACCCTACGAGCAGTACTTC
many	TRBJ2-7	TRBD2	TRBV7-8	CASSLVAGEGHEQYF	TGTGCCAGCAGCTTAGTAGCGGGAGAAGGACACGAGCAGTACTTC
.	TRBJ2-1	TRBD1	TRBV5-1	CASAGQGASNEQFF	TGCGCCAGTGCTGGGCAGGGGGCGTCAAATGAGCAGTTCTTC
many	TRBJ2-2	TRBD2	TRBV12-3/TRBV12-4	CASTPLGLAANTGELFF	TGTGCCAGCACCCCCTTGGGACTAGCGGCGAACACCGGGGAGCTGTTTTTT
many	TRBJ1-2	.	TRBV2	CASDGSTGANYGYTF	TGTGCCAGCGATGGGTCCACAGGTGCCAACTATGGCTACACCTTC
many	TRBJ2-1	TRBD2	TRBV5-1	CASSRWVRESNNEQFF	TGCGCCAGCAGCCGGTGGGTGCGGGAGAGTAACAATGAGCAGTTCTTC